This T cell receptor (beta chain) was observed in a study of T-cell reconstitution after alpha-beta-depleted transplantation in children. On this clonotype itself: Its antigen is currently unknown.

Unique molecular identifiers were incorporated during preparation of the TCRbeta library. Each CDR3 protein gets one entry after TCRdb re-called the PCR reads with MiXCR. This table holds approximately 500,000 distinct CDR3 sequences, roughly a tenth found once. Study-wide results and caveats: Several hundred graft clones that had expanded were reportedly the source of alpha-beta T cells about two months after transplant. Newly made T cells mostly supplied T-cell counts and diversity one year after transplant.

The receptor comes from a child aged 2 to 10 with inherited bone marrow failure, due to receive a stem cell transplant. The input for sequencing was PBMCs, taken before TCRalphabeta/CD19-depleted stem cell transplant.

CDR3 bases: TGCAGTGCCAGCACCGGGACGGTCTACGAGCAGTACTTC. This gives the protein CSASTGTVYEQYF. The rearrangement joins TRBV20-1 to TRBJ2-7; the D call may be TRBD1 or TRBD2 (5 bases each). Germline values: CDR1 DFQATT, CDR2 SNEGSKA (reference sequence). The ends were cut back, 6 bases at V and 3 bases at J, with 15 bases in the middle. The CDR3 totals 13 residues.